This TCR beta chain was profiled in a study of cytomegalovirus exposure and HLA in healthy donors. Each donor's status was that of a healthy bone marrow donor. PCR involved 60 Vbeta and 13 Jbeta primers. The table came from immunoSEQ multiplex PCR; TCRdb's copy has only in-frame clones and leaves some out. The table shows over 150,000 clones, with roughly 80% occurring only once. This CDR3 comprises 14 residues. J lost 5 bases, V lost 2 bases, and 4 bases had no gene match. Germline CDR1 and CDR2: MNHEY and SVGAGI. The receptor was derived from a woman aged 45-59 years in good health and CMV-seropositive. The genes are TRBV6-5 and TRBJ2-5; 8 bases line up with TRBD1. Sequencing input: PBMCs. CDR3 nucleotides: TGTGCCAGCAGTTACCAACAGGGGGTTGAGACCCAGTACTTC. It codes for CASSYQQGVETQYF.